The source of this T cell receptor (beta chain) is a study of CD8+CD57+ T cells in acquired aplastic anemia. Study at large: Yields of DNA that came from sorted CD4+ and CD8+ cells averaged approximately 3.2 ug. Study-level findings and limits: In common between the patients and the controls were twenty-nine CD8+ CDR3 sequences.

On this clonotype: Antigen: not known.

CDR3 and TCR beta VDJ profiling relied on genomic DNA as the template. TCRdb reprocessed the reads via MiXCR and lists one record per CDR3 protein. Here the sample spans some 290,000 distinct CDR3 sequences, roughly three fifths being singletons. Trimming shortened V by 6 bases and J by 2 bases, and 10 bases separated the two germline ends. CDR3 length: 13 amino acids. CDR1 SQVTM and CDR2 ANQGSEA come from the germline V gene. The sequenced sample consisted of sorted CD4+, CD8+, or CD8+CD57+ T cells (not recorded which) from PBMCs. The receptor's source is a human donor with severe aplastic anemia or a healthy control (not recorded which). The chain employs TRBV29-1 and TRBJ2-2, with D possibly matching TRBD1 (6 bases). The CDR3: CSVPGQNTGELFF. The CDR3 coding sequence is TGCAGCGTGCCGGGACAAAACACCGGGGAGCTGTTTTTT.